The 10 T cell receptor beta chains presented below share a single source sample, sequenced in a study of shared clonotypes between healthy human individuals. Sequencing used immunoSEQ multiplex PCR; TCRdb keeps in-frame clones, though not all of them. The table records under 850,000 clones, approximately 92% of them present only once. Selected positively for CCR7 and CD45RO-negative, naive CD8 cells excluded terminally differentiated effector memory CD45RA+ cells. Sequencing was carried out using naive CD8+ T cells sorted from blood. Source of these receptors: a man in his thirties or forties in good health.

The rearrangement uses TRBV6-5 and TRBJ1-1, with D uncertain. Germline assignment: CDR1 MNHEY and CDR2 SVGAGI. The CDR3 is 14 residues long. The V end was cut by 7 bases, the J end by 6 bases, with 18 bases between. The CDR3 protein is CASTPRRPVAEAFF. The CDR3 bases are TGTGCCAGCACCCCCCGGCGGCCAGTCGCTGAAGCTTTCTTT.

The gene calls are TRBV27 and TRBJ1-1; 11 bases are shared with TRBD1. J lost 4 bases, V lost 3 bases, and 4 bases had no gene match. Germline V gives CDR1 MNHEY, CDR2 SMNVEV (reference sequence). The CDR3 covers 15 residues. This CDR3 reads CASSFRTGGFTEAFF. DNA of the CDR3: TGTGCCAGCAGTTTTCGGACAGGGGGCTTCACTGAAGCTTTCTTT.

The chain couples TRBV7-9 to TRBJ2-5, with 10 bases identical to TRBD1. Germline V gene lookup returns CDR1 SEHNR and CDR2 FQNEAQ (reference sequence). This CDR3 is built from 16 residues. Trimming cost V 4 bases and J 5 bases; bases outside gene matches: 10. CDR3 in DNA: TGTGCCAGCAGCTCCCCCCGGGACAGGGGTTACGAGACCCAGTACTTC. This translates into CASSSPRDRGYETQYF.

This chain joins TRBV10-1 and TRBJ2-1; 12 nucleotides align to TRBD2. Germline assignment: CDR1 WNHNN and CDR2 SYGVQD (reference sequence). The CDR3 spans 18 residues. V lost 6 bases and J lost 3; bases outside the gene matches: 12. The CDR3 nucleotides are TGCGCCAGCAGCAAACCGGGACTAGCGGGTGGTAGCTACAATGAGCAGTTCTTC. Protein product: CASSKPGLAGGSYNEQFF.

This chain connects TRBV11-2 to TRBJ2-1; TRBD2 agrees at 8 bases. J lost 0 bases, V lost 1 base, and 2 bases had no gene match. The CDR3 contains 16 residues. Germline V gene lookup returns CDR1 SGHAT and CDR2 FQNNGV. CDR3 residues: CASSLGTSRSYNEQFF. The CDR3 DNA follows: TGTGCCAGCAGCTTAGGGACTAGCCGCTCCTACAATGAGCAGTTCTTC.

This clone was seen once. The rearrangement joins TRBV27 to TRBJ2-2, with D perhaps given as TRBD1 or TRBD2 (5 bases each). This CDR3 comprises 15 residues. V lost 6 bases to trimming and J lost 5 bases, with 16 bases between them. Germline CDR1 is MNHEY and CDR2 is SMNVEV (reference sequence). DNA for the CDR3: TGTGCCAGCAGGCCGGGACCCTGGGCTACCGGGGAGCTGTTTTTT. As protein: CASRPGPWATGELFF.

This chain links TRBV10-1 with TRBJ2-1; D is perhaps TRBD1 or TRBD2 (6 bases each). From germline, CDR1 is WNHNN and CDR2 SYGVQD (reference sequence). The CDR3 runs 14 residues. Trimming cost V 5 bases and J 2 bases, with 10 bases left between them. The DNA of the CDR3 is TGCGCCAGCAGTTTGGAGGGGGCCTACAATGAGCAGTTCTTC. Its protein product is CASSLEGAYNEQFF.

The chain links TRBV9 to TRBJ2-1; D is perhaps TRBD2 (5 bases). CDR1 is SGDLS, CDR2 YYNGEE, per germline. The CDR3 runs to 15 residues. Trimming pared 0 bases from V and 9 bases from J, leaving 16 bases between. The CDR3 bases are TGTGCCAGCAGCGTAGAGCGGTCTCCCCTGATTGAGCAGTTCTTC. As protein: CASSVERSPLIEQFF. Looking up the rest from reference TRBV9 and TRBJ2-1 gives the full variable domain: DSGVTQTPKHLITATGQRVTLRCSPRSGDLSVYWYQQSLDQGLQFLIQYYNGEERAKGNILERFSAQQFPDLHSELNLSSLELGDSALYFCASSVERSPLIEQFFGPGTRLTVL.

The chain combines TRBV27 with TRBJ2-5; 8 bases line up with TRBD1. J gave up 2 bases and V 2 bases, and 7 bases lay outside the gene matches. Per the germline V gene, CDR1 is MNHEY and CDR2 is SMNVEV (reference sequence). The CDR3 totals 16 residues. CDR3 amino acids: CASSLIPGGVQETQYF. CDR3 sequence (DNA): TGTGCCAGCAGTTTAATTCCAGGGGGCGTGCAAGAGACCCAGTACTTC.

V and J are TRBV9 and TRBJ2-3, with 8 bases lining up with TRBD1. The length of the CDR3 is 14 residues. Germline V gene lookup returns CDR1 SGDLS and CDR2 YYNGEE. Trimming cost V 4 bases and J 1 base; bases outside gene matches: 2. As DNA, the CDR3 is TGTGCCAGCAGCAACAGGGGGGGCACAGATACGCAGTATTTT. Its translation is CASSNRGGTDTQYF.